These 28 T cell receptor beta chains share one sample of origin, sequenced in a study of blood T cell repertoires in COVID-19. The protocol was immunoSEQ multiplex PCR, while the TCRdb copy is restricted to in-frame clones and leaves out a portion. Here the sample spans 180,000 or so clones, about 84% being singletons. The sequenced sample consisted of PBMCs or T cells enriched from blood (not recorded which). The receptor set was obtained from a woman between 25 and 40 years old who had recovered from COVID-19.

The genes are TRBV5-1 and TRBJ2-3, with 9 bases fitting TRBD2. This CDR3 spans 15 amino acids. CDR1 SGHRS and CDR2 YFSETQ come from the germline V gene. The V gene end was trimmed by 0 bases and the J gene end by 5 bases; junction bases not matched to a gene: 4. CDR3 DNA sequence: TGCGCCAGCAGCTTGGCCGCGGGAGGGAAAGATACGCAGTATTTT. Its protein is CASSLAAGGKDTQYF. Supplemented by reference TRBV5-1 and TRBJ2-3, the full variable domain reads KAGVTQTPRYLIKTRGQQVTLSCSPISGHRSVSWYQQTPGQGLQFLFEYFSETQRNKGNFPGRFSGRQFSNSRSEMNVSTLELGDSALYLCASSLAAGGKDTQYFGPGTRLTVL.

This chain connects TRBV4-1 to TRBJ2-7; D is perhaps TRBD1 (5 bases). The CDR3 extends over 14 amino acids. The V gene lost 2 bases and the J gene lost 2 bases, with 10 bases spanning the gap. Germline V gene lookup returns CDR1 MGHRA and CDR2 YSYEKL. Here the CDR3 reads CASSQPGMAYEQYF. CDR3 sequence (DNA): TGCGCCAGCAGCCAACCAGGGATGGCCTACGAGCAGTACTTC.

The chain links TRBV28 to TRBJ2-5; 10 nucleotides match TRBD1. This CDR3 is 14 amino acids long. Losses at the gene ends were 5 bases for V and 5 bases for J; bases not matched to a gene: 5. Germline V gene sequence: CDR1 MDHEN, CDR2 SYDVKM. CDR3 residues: CASSTTGGGETQYF. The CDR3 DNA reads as TGTGCCAGCAGTACGACAGGGGGCGGCGAGACCCAGTACTTC.

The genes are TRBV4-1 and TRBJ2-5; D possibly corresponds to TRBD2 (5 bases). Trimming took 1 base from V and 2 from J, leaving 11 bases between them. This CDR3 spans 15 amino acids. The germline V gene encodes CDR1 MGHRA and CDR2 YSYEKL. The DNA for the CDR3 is TGCGCCAGCAGCCAAGTAGGAGCGGCTCAAGAGACCCAGTACTTC. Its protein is CASSQVGAAQETQYF.

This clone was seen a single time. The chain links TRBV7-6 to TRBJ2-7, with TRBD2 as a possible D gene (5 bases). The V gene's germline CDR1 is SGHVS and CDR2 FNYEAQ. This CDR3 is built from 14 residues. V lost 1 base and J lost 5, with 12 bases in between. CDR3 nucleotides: TGTGCCAGCAGCTTAGGGGGTTCCGGGAACGAGCAGTACTTC. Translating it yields CASSLGGSGNEQYF.

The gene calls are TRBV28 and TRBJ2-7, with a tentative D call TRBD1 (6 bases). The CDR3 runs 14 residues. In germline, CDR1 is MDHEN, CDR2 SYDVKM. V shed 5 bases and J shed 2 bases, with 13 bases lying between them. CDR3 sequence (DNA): TGTGCCAGCAGTCATCTACAGGGAACCTACGAGCAGTACTTC. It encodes CASSHLQGTYEQYF.

CDR3 DNA: TGTGCCAGCAGCGGTGGACAGGGGCCGGCTTCGAATGGTGAAAAACTGTTTTTT. Encoded protein: CASSGGQGPASNGEKLFF. The rearrangement joins TRBV2 to TRBJ1-4, with 9 bases aligning to TRBD1. This CDR3 contains 18 residues. Germline CDR1 reads SNHLY; CDR2 reads FYNNEI. Trimming removed 6 bases from V and 7 bases from J; junction bases left unmatched: 18.

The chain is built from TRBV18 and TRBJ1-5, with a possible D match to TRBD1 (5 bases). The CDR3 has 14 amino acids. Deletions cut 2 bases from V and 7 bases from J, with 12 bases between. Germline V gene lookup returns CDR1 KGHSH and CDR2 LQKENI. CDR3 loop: CASSPSWGEQPQHF. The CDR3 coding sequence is TGTGCCAGCTCACCATCCTGGGGGGAACAGCCCCAGCATTTT.

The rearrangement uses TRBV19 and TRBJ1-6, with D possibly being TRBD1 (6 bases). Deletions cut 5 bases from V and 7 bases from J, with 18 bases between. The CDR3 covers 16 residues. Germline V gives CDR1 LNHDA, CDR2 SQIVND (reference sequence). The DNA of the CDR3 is TGTGCCAGTAGTCCCGGCTCGGACAGAGGAAATTCACCCCTCCACTTT. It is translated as CASSPGSDRGNSPLHF.

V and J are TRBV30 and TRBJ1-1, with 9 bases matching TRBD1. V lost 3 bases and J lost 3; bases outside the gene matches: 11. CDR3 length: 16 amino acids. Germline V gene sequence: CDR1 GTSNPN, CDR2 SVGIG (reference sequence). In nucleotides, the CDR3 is TGTGCCTGGAGGCACAGGGGGCGCGGGAGGGACACTGAAGCTTTCTTT. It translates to CAWRHRGRGRDTEAFF.

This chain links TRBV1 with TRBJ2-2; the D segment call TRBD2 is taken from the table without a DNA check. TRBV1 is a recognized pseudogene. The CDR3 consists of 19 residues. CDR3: CTSSQSMGLRDRDTGELFF. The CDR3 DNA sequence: TGCACCAGCAGCCAATCGATGGGTTTGCGGGATAGGGACACCGGGGAGCTGTTTTTT.

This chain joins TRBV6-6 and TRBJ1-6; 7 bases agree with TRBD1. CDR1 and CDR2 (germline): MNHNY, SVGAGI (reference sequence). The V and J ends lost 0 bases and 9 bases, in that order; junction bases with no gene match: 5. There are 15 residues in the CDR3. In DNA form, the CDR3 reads TGTGCCAGCAGTTACTCGACAGGGAACTTTTCACCCCTCCACTTT. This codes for CASSYSTGNFSPLHF.

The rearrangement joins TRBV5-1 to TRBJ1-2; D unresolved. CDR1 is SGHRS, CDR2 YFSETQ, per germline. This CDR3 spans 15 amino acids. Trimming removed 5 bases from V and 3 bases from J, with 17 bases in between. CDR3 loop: CASRPDLAEYYGYTF. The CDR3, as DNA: TGCGCCAGCAGACCAGACCTAGCCGAGTACTATGGCTACACCTTC.

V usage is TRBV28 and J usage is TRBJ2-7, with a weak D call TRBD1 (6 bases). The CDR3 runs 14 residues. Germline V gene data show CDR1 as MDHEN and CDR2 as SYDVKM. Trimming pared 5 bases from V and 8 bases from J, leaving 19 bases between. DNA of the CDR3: TGTGCCAGCAGTCAAGAAAACAGGGAGTATCAGCAGTACTTC. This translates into CASSQENREYQQYF.

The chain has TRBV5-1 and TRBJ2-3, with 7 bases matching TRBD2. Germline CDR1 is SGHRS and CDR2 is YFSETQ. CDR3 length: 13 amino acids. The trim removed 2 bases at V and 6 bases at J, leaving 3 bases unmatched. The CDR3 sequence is CASSLDSGDTQYF. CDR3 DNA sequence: TGCGCCAGCAGCTTAGATAGCGGGGATACGCAGTATTTT.

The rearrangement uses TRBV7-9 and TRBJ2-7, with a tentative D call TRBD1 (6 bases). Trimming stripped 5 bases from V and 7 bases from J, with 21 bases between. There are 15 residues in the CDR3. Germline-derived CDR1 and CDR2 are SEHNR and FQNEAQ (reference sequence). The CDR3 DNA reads TGTGCCAGCAGCCAAGGCGGCAGGGGAGTGCGGGAGCAGTACTTC. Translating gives CASSQGGRGVREQYF.

CDR3 protein: CASSLGQVVSTDTQYF. The CDR3 coding sequence is TGTGCCAGCAGCTTAGGGCAGGTCGTAAGCACAGATACGCAGTATTTT. The chain recombines TRBV11-2 with TRBJ2-3; D gene ambiguous. The CDR3 consists of 16 residues. Trimming shortened V by 1 base and J by 0 bases, and 11 bases separated the two germline ends. The V gene's germline CDR1 is SGHAT and CDR2 FQNNGV. Variable domain in full (rest from reference TRBV11-2 and TRBJ2-3): EAGVAQSPRYKIIEKRQSVAFWCNPISGHATLYWYQQILGQGPKLLIQFQNNGVVDDSQLPKDRFSAERLKGVDSTLKIQPAKLEDSAVYLCASSLGQVVSTDTQYFGPGTRLTVL.

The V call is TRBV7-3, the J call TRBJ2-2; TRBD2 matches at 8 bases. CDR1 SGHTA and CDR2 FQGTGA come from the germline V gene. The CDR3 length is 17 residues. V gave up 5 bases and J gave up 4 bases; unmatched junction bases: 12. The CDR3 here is CASSAVGGLESTGELFF. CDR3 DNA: TGTGCCAGCAGCGCAGTTGGGGGACTAGAAAGCACCGGGGAGCTGTTTTTT.

CDR3 in amino acids: CASSYPRGIGTEAFF. Here the CDR3 DNA reads TGTGCCAGCAGCTACCCCAGAGGTATAGGTACTGAAGCTTTCTTT. This rearrangement joins TRBV7-9 to TRBJ1-1; the D is unclear. This CDR3 contains 15 residues. The germline V and J ends were trimmed by 4 bases and 5 bases, with 17 bases remaining between them. CDR1 is SEHNR and CDR2 is FQNEAQ in the germline V gene (reference sequence).

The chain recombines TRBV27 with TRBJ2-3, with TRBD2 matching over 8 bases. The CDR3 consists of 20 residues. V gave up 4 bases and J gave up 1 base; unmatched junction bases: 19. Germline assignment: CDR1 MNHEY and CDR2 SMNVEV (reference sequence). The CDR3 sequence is CASSSSLPGSAGAGTDTQYF. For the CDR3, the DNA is TGTGCCAGCAGTTCTAGCTTGCCAGGGTCAGCGGGAGCGGGCACAGATACGCAGTATTTT.

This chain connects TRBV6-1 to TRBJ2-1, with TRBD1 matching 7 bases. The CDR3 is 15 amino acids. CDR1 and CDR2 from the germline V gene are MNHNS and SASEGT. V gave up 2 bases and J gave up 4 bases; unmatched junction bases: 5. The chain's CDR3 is CASSERSGQYNEQFF. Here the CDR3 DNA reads TGTGCCAGCAGTGAAAGGTCGGGACAGTACAATGAGCAGTTCTTC.

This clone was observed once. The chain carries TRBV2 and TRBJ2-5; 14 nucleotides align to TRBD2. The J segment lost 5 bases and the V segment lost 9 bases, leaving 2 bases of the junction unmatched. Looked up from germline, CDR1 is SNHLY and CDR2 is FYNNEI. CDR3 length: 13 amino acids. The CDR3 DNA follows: TGTGCCAGTGGGACTAGCGGGAGTGAGACCCAGTACTTC. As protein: CASGTSGSETQYF.

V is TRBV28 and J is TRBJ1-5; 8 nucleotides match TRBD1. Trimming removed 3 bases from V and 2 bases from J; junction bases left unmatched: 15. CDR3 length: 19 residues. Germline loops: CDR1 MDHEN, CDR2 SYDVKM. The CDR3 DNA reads TGTGCCAGCAGTTTTTTAAGGCAGGGGGCCCGTACGGGCAATCAGCCCCAGCATTTT. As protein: CASSFLRQGARTGNQPQHF.

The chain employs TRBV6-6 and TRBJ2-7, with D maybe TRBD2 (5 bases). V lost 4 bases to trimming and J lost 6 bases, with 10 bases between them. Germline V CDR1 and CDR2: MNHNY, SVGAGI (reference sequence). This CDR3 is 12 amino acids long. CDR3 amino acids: CASSLGRVEQYF. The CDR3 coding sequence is TGTGCCAGCAGTTTAGGGCGGGTCGAGCAGTACTTC.

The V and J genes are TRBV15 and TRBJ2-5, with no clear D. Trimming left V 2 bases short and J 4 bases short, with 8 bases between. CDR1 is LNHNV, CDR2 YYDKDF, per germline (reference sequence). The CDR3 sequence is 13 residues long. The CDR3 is CATSRRAPETQYF. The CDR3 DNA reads TGTGCCACCAGCAGAAGAGCACCAGAGACCCAGTACTTC. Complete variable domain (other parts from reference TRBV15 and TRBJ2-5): DAMVIQNPRYQVTQFGKPVTLSCSQTLNHNVMYWYQQKSSQAPKLLFHYYDKDFNNEADTPDNFQSRRPNTSFCFLDIRSPGLGDTAMYLCATSRRAPETQYFGPGTRLLVL.

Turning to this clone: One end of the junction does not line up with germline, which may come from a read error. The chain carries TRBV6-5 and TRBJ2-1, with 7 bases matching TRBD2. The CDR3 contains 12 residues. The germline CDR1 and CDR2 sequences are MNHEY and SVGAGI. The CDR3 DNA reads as TGTGCCAGCAGCTGGGACTACACTGAGCAGTTCTTC. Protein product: CASSWDYTEQFF.

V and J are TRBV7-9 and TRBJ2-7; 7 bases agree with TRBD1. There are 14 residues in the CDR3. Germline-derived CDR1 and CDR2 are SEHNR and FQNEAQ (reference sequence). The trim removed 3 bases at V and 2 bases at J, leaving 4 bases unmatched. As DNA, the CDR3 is TGTGCCAGCAGCTTCCGGGACAGTACCTACGAGCAGTACTTC. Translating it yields CASSFRDSTYEQYF.

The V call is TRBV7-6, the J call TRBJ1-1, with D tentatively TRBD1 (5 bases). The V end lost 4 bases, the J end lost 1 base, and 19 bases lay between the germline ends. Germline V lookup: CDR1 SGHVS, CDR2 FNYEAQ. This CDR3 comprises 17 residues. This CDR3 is CASSSAGILMGNTEAFF. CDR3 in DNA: TGTGCCAGCAGCTCCGCAGGGATCCTGATGGGGAACACTGAAGCTTTCTTT.